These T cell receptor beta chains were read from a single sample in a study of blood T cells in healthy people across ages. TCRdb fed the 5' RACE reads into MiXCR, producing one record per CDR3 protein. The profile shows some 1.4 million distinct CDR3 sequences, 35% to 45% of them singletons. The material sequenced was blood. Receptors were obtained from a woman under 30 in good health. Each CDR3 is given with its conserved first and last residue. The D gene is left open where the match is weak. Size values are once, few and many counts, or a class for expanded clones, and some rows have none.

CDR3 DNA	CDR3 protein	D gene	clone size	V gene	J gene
TGTGCCAGCATTAGGACAGGAAGAGGAGATACGCAGTATTTT	CASIRTGRGDTQYF	TRBD1	.	TRBV25-1	TRBJ2-3
TGTGCCAGCAGCAAAGGGAAAAGCAGCTCCTACGAGCAGTACTTC	CASSKGKSSSYEQYF	.	few	TRBV21-1	TRBJ2-7
TGTGCCAGCAGCGTTGGGGGGCTTGCTCAAGATACGCAGTATTTT	CASSVGGLAQDTQYF	.	few	TRBV9	TRBJ2-3
TGCAGTGCCGCCCAACCAGGGGTTCACTATGGCTACACCTTC	CSAAQPGVHYGYTF	.	.	TRBV20-1	TRBJ1-2
TGTGCCAGCAGTGACGGAAAGGGGAGGAATGAAAAACTGTTTTTT	CASSDGKGRNEKLFF	.	.	TRBV6-1	TRBJ1-4
TGTGCCAGGTCTTGGGACGGGCATGAGCAGTTCTTC	CARSWDGHEQFF	.	.	TRBV2	TRBJ2-1
TGTGCCAGCAGCACCGGTACACTACTCAATCAGCCCCGGCATTTT	CASSTGTLLNQPRHF	.	.	TRBV7-9	TRBJ1-5
TGTGCCAGCAGCCAAGATCAAAGCGGGGGGGCGCCAGATACGCAGTATTTT	CASSQDQSGGAPDTQYF	TRBD2	.	TRBV14	TRBJ2-3
TGTGCCAGCAGCCAAGATCCGGGGACTAGCCCCGATACGCAGTATTTT	CASSQDPGTSPDTQYF	TRBD2	.	TRBV3-1	TRBJ2-3
TGTGCCAGCAGCTCGGGGGAAGGGACGGCGAACACTGAAGCTTTCTTT	CASSSGEGTANTEAFF	.	few	TRBV7-3	TRBJ1-1
TGCGCCAGCAGCTTGAACGGACAGGCGACGAATGAGCAGTTCTTC	CASSLNGQATNEQFF	TRBD1	.	TRBV5-1	TRBJ2-1
TGTGCCAGCTCACCAAAACAGGGGGCTAATGAAAAACTGTTTTTT	CASSPKQGANEKLFF	TRBD1	.	TRBV18	TRBJ1-4
TGTGCCAGCTCCAAGAGCGGGGAAGAGACCCAGTACTTC	CASSKSGEETQYF	TRBD2	.	TRBV18	TRBJ2-5
TGTGCCAGCAGCGTAGAGCTGGGCCGGATCGAGCAGTACTTC	CASSVELGRIEQYF	.	few	TRBV9	TRBJ2-7
TGTGCCAGCAGTTATGACCGATCCCAAAACATTCAGTACTTC	CASSYDRSQNIQYF	.	many	TRBV6-5	TRBJ2-4
TGCGCCAGCAGCCAAGAGTGGCTAGCGGGAGTTTACGAGCAGTACTTC	CASSQEWLAGVYEQYF	TRBD2	.	TRBV4-1	TRBJ2-7
TGTGCCAGCAGTTTTCTGGCGACCCCCCAGACCGGGGAGCTGTTTTTT	CASSFLATPQTGELFF	.	.	TRBV27	TRBJ2-2
TGTGCCAGCACGACAGGGGCCGGAAACACCATATATTTT	CASTTGAGNTIYF	TRBD1	.	TRBV12-3/TRBV12-4	TRBJ1-3
TGTGCCACGCACCAGGCGGGGGTTTATAGCACTGAAGCTTTCTTT	CATHQAGVYSTEAFF	.	.	TRBV15	TRBJ1-1
TGTGCCAGCACCCACGGGCAGCCTGAAGAGACCCAGTACTTC	CASTHGQPEETQYF	.	.	TRBV6-6	TRBJ2-5
TGTGCCAGCAGCTTAGGGGCTAGCGGTCCGACCCAGTACTTC	CASSLGASGPTQYF	TRBD2	.	TRBV11-2	TRBJ2-5
TGCGCCAGCAGCTTGGAGGGGGCCGGCACTGAAGCTTTCTTT	CASSLEGAGTEAFF	TRBD1	few	TRBV5-1	TRBJ1-1
TGTGCCAGCAGCCAAGGCGGCCAGCCGCAAAAAGAGACCCAGTACTTC	CASSQGGQPQKETQYF	.	few	TRBV4-2	TRBJ2-5
TGTGCCAGCAGCGTAGGGGACAGCTCTGGAAACACCATATATTTT	CASSVGDSSGNTIYF	TRBD1	.	TRBV9	TRBJ1-3
TGTGCCAGCAGTTCCGGGACAGGGAGCTCCTATAATTCACCCCTCCACTTT	CASSSGTGSSYNSPLHF	TRBD1	few	TRBV12-3/TRBV12-4	TRBJ1-6
TGTGTCAGCAGCGCCTACCTTGCTGGCTACACCTTC	CVSSAYLAGYTF	.	.	TRBV7-9	TRBJ1-2
TGTGCCAGCAGCCCCCAAAGTGGCCAGCTAGACGAGCAGTACTTC	CASSPQSGQLDEQYF	.	.	TRBV9	TRBJ2-7
TGTGCCAGCAGCACCCGACTAGCGAGCCCCTACGAGCAGTACTTC	CASSTRLASPYEQYF	TRBD2	.	TRBV7-2	TRBJ2-7